Listed below are T cell receptor beta chains from one sample, sequenced in a study of blood T cell repertoires in COVID-19. Using immunoSEQ multiplex PCR, the repertoire was profiled, and TCRdb retains in-frame clones only, with some absent. There are 250,000 or so clones in the sample; around 89% occur only once, and around 0.8% lies in the top ten. Source material: PBMCs or T cells enriched from blood (not recorded which). All receptors come from a man aged 45-60 years who had been exposed to COVID-19. The conserved cysteine and the conserved F or W are not part of the CDR3 here.

TRBV5-1,ASSPTGNQPQH
TRBV9,ASSVRNSGANVLT
TRBV21-1,ASRTGQGNEKLF
TRBV5-6,ASSRPRDSGANVLT
TRBV3-1/TRBV3-2,ASSQGATSGRGKTQY
TRBV5-1,ASSLEANPRGSPLH
TRBV7-8,ASDKSSGILISYNEQF
TRBV5-1,ASSITSATDTQY
TRBV5-1,ASGRDRGLINTGELF
TRBV4-1,ASSQETGSNTEAF
TRBV7-2,ASSLARGLGETQY
TRBV14,ASSPGWKNPPYEQY
TRBV14,ASSRKSVEKLF
TRBV4-2,ASSQDRDRGPISGANVLT
TRBV7-9,ASSARTGGGRAF
TRBV2,ASSDVATYNSPLH
TRBV7-9,ASSPWTDTGELF
TRBV3-1/TRBV3-2,ASSQESLHRGRTDTQY
TRBV2,AGTMTGQGTEAF
TRBV15,ATSSQGGRDTQY
TRBV5-1,ASSLPSGTATDTQY
TRBV2,ASSEERWQGAEAF
TRBV5-4,ASSSPSGRDTQY
TRBV18,ASSPPTGANTGELF
TRBV19,ASSIGLAGNTDTQY
TRBV4-1,ASSRSWARLAGIYNEQF
TRBV28,ASSLRGSGTEAF
TRBV5-1,ASSLAASDEQF
TRBV19,ASSIGFGANEKLF
TRBV19,ASSTGQGRYTYNEQF
TRBV4-2,ASSPEASSYNSPLH
TRBV12-3/TRBV12-4,ASSFFSGYEQF
TRBV7-9,ASSLGTGHALYGYT
TRBV7-9,ASSLAGSGNQPQH
TRBV7-3,ASSQGGDYGYT
TRBV27,ASSFPDSGVHTQY
TRBV29-1,SVGSTGGGYGYT
TRBV6-5,ASSSDTEAF
TRBV11-2,ASSYTGGNSNQPQH
TRBV5-4,ASSPLSSTDTQY
TRBV9,ASSVQNTGELF
TRBV3-1/TRBV3-2,ASSQMTGASEAF
TRBV24-1,ATSPGGGETQY
TRBV24-1,ATRGGTGEAF